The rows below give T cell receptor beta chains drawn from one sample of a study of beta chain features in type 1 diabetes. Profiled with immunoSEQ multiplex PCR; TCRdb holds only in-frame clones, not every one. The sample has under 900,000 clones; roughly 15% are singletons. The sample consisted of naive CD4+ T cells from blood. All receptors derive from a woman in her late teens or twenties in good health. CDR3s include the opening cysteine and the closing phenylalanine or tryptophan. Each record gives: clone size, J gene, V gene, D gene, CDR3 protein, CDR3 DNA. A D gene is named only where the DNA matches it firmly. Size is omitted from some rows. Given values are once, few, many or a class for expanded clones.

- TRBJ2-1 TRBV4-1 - CASSQDLLGRPAGRHPQFF TGCGCCAGCAGCCAAGACTTGTTGGGGCGCCCGGCTGGTCGGCATCCCCAGTTCTTC
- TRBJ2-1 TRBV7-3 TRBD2 CASSPLAGGGDEQFF TGTGCCAGCAGCCCACTAGCGGGAGGTGGGGATGAGCAGTTCTTC
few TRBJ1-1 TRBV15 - CATSRRGTEAFF TGTGCCACCAGCAGACGGGGAACTGAAGCTTTCTTT
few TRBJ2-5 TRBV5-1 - CASSLDGDVTQYF TGCGCCAGCAGCTTGGATGGTGACGTGACCCAGTACTTC
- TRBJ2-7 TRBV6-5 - CASRRSGGGPYEQYF TGTGCCAGCAGGCGCTCAGGCGGAGGGCCCTACGAGCAGTACTTC
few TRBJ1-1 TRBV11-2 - CASSVTWLAEAFF TGTGCCAGCAGCGTGACATGGCTAGCTGAAGCTTTCTTT
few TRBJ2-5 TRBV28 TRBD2 CASSLGGRTSGETQYF TGTGCCAGCAGTTTGGGGGGCCGGACTAGCGGAGAGACCCAGTACTTC
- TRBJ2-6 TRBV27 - CATSGGAGANVLTF TGTGCCACCAGTGGGGGTGCTGGGGCCAACGTCCTGACTTTC
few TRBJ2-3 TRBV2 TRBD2 CASSKQAGLNTDTQYF TGTGCCAGCAGTAAACAAGCGGGACTAAACACAGATACGCAGTATTTT
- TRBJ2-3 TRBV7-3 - CASSLTTTDTQYF TGTGCCAGCAGCTTAACTACCACAGATACGCAGTATTTT
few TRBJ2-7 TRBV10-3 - CAISEGASRSYEQYF TGTGCCATCAGTGAGGGTGCGAGTAGGTCCTACGAGCAGTACTTC
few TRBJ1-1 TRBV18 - CASSPGQLNTEAFF TGTGCCAGCTCACCCGGACAGTTGAACACTGAAGCTTTCTTT
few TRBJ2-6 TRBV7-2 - CASSLGGISGANVLTF TGTGCCAGCAGCTTAGGAGGGATCTCTGGGGCCAACGTCCTGACTTTC
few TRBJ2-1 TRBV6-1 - CASSETARQYNEQFF TGTGCCAGCAGTGAGACGGCCCGCCAGTATAATGAGCAGTTCTTC
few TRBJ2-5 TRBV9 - CASSVQGGETQYF TGTGCCAGCAGCGTGCAGGGTGGAGAGACCCAGTACTTC
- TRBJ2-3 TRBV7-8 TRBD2 CASSLARVRLSGRLYTQYF TGTGCCAGCAGCTTAGCTCGGGTGAGACTCAGCGGGAGGCTATATACGCAGTATTTT
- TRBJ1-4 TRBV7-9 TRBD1 CASSPGQVFREKLFF TGTGCCAGCAGCCCGGGACAGGTTTTCCGCGAAAAACTGTTTTTT
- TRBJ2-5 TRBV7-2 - CASSLNSGQETQYF TGTGCCAGCAGCTTAAATAGCGGTCAAGAGACCCAGTACTTC
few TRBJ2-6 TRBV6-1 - CASSEWGSPSGANVLTF TGTGCCAGCAGTGAATGGGGGTCCCCCTCTGGGGCCAACGTCCTGACTTTC
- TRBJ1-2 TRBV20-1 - CSASMYGYTF TGCAGTGCTAGTATGTATGGCTACACCTTC
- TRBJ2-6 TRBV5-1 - CASSVGRPGANVLTF TGCGCCAGCAGCGTCGGTAGGCCTGGGGCCAACGTCCTGACTTTC
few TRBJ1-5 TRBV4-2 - CASSPGRAGNQPQHF TGTGCCAGCAGCCCTGGCAGGGCAGGCAATCAGCCCCAGCATTTT
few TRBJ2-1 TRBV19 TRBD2 CASSMRGSAYNEQFF TGTGCCAGTAGTATGCGCGGGAGTGCCTACAATGAGCAGTTCTTC
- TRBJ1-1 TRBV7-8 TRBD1 CASSYRDRGNTEAFF TGTGCCAGCAGCTACCGGGACAGGGGGAACACTGAAGCTTTCTTT
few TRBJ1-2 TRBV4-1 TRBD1 CASSQDRQGVGGYTF TGCGCCAGCAGCCAAGATCGTCAGGGGGTTGGAGGCTACACCTTC
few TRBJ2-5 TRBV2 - CASSGSLETQYF TGTGCCAGCAGTGGGTCACTGGAGACCCAGTACTTC
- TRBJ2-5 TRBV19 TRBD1 CASSIGERNRGPETQYF TGTGCCAGTAGTATAGGTGAGAGGAACAGGGGCCCAGAGACCCAGTACTTC
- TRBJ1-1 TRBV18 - CASSPNLWTMNTEAFF TGTGCCAGCTCACCAAATCTGTGGACTATGAACACTGAAGCTTTCTTT
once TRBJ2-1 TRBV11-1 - CASSLGHYNEQFF TGTGCCAGCAGCCTGGGGCACTACAATGAGCAGTTCTTC
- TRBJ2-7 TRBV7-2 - CASSLAGLAGPRGQYF TGTGCCAGCAGCTTAGCGGGACTGGCAGGGCCGAGGGGGCAGTACTTC
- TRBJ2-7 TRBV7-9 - CASSSTIQRAYEQYF TGTGCCAGCAGCTCAACTATACAGAGAGCCTACGAGCAGTACTTC
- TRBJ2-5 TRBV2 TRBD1 CASSGQGGETQYF TGTGCCAGCAGTGGACAGGGCGGGGAGACCCAGTACTTC